The clone carrying this T cell receptor beta chain appeared many times. Its matching antigen is unknown. This sample was included in a study of spatial heterogeneity in lung cancer. Study summary: Each time, sequencing found more beta-chain sequences than alpha-chain sequences. Study-level points and caveats: Tracking of tumor mutation counts was seen in expanded intratumoral alpha and beta TCR counts. Ubiquitous expanded TCR counts tracked ubiquitous nonsynonymous mutations, and regional counts tracked regional ones.

Each TCR cDNA molecule bore a unique molecular identifier. TCRdb independently ran MiXCR on the 5' RACE reads; one entry per CDR3 protein. The profile shows some 23,000 distinct CDR3 sequences, under 9.5% of them singletons. Germline V gene sequence: CDR1 SGHDT, CDR2 YYEEEE. The CDR3 has 12 amino acids. V dropped 2 bases and J dropped 3 bases, with 6 bases sitting between them. Time point here: sample taken at primary tumor resection. Frozen PBMC, nontumor lung or tumor provided whole RNA, which was sequenced unsorted. The chain links TRBV5-6 to TRBJ2-7; D not certain. The input for sequencing was lung tumor tissue, taken at surgery. This clonotype was sampled from a male donor with early-stage non-small cell lung cancer. The CDR3 bases are TGTGCCAGCAGCTTAAGGGTCTACGAGCAGTACTTC. As protein: CASSLRVYEQYF.